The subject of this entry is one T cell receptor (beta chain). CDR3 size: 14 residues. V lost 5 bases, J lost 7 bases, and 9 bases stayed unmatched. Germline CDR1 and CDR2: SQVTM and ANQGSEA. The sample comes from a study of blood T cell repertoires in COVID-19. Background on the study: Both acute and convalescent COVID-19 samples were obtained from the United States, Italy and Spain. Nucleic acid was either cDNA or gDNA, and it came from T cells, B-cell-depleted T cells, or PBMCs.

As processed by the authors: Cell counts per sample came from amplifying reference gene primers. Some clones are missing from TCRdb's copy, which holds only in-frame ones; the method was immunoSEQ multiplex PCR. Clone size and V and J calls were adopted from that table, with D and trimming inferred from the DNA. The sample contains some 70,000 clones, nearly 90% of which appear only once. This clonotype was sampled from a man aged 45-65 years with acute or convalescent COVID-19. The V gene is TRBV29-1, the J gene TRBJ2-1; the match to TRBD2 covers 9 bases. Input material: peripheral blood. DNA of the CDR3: TGCAGCGTTAATCGCGGGGGGGTAGGGAATGAGCAGTTCTTC. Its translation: CSVNRGGVGNEQFF.